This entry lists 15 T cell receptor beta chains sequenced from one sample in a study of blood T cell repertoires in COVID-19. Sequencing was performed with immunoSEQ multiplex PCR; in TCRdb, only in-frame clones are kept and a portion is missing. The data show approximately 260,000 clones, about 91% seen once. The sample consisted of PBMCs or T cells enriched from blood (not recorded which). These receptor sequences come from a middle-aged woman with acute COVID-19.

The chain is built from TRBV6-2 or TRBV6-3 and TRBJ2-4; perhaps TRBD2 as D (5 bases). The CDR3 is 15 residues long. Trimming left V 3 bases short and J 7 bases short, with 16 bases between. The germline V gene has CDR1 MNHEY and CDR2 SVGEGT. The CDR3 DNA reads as TGTGCCAGCAGTTATAGAGGACTCAATGGGAACATTCAGTACTTC. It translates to CASSYRGLNGNIQYF.

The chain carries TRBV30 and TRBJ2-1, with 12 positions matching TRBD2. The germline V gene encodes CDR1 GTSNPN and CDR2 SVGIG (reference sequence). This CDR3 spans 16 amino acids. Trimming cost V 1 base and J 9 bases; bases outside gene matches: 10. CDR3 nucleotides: TGTGCCTGGAGTGGGGACGAGACTAGCGGGAGAATTGAGCAGTTCTTC. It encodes CAWSGDETSGRIEQFF.

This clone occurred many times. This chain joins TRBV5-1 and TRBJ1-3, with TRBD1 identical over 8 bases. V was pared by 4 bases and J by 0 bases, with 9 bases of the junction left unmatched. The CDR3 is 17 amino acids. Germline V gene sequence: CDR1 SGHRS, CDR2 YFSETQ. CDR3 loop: CASSRPGQANSGNTIYF. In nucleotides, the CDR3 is TGCGCCAGCAGCAGACCGGGACAGGCCAACTCTGGAAACACCATATATTTT.

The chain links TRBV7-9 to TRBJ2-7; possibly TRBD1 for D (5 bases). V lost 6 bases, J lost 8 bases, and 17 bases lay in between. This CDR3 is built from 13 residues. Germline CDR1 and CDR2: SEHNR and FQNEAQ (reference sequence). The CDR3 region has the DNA TGTGCCAGCAGTGAAGGGGCGGCGTACCAGCAGTACGTC. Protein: CASSEGAAYQQYV.

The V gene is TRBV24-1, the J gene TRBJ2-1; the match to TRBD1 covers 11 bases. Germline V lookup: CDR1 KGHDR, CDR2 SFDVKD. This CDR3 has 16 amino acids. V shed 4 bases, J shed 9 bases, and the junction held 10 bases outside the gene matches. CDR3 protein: CATSDSGTGGIGEQFF. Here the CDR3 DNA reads TGTGCCACCAGTGACAGCGGGACAGGGGGTATTGGTGAGCAGTTCTTC.

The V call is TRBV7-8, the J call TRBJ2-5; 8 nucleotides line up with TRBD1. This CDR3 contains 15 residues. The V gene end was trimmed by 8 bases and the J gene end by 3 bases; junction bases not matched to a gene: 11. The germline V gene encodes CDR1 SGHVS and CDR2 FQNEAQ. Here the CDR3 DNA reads TGTGCCAGCGGTTTAGGGGGACAGGTGGAAGAGACCCAGTACTTC. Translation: CASGLGGQVEETQYF.

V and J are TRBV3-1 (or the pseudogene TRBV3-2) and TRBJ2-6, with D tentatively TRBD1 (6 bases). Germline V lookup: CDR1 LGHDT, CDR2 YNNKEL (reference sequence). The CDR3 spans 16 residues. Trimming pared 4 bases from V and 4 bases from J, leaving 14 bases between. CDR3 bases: TGTGCCAGCAGCCCTGAGGGGGACCCGGGGGCCAACGTCCTGACTTTC. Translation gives CASSPEGDPGANVLTF.

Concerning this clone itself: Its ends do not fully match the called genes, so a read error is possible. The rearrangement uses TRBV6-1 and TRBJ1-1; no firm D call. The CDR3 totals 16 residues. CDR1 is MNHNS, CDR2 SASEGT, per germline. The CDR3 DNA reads TGTGCCTGCAGTGAGCAGGTTAATCGGAGGGACACTGAAGCTTTCTTT. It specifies CACSEQVNRRDTEAFF.

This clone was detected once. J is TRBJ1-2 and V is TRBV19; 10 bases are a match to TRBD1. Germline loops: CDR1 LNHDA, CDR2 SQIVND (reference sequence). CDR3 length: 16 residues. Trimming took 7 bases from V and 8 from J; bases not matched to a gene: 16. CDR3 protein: CASKPSTGTGARGYTF. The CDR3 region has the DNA TGTGCCAGTAAGCCCTCTACCGGGACAGGGGCTAGAGGCTACACCTTC.

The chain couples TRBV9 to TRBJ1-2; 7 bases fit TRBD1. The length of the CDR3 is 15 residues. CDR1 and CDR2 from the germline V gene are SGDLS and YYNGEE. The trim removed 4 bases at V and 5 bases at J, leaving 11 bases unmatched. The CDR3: CASSLTDREVYGYTF. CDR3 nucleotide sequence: TGTGCCAGCAGCTTGACCGACAGGGAAGTTTATGGCTACACCTTC.

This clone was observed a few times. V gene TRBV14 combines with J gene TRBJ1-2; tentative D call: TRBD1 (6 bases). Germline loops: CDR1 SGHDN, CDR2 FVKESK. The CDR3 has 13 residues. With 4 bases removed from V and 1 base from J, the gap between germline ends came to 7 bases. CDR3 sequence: CASSLQGNYGYTF. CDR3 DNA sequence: TGTGCCAGCAGCCTACAGGGTAACTATGGCTACACCTTC.

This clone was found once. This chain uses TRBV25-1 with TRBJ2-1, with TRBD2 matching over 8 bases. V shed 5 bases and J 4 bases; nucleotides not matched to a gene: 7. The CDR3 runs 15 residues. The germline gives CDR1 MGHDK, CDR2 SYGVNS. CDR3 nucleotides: TGTGCCAGCAGTAAAGGCCGGGGGGGTTACAATGAGCAGTTCTTC. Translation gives CASSKGRGGYNEQFF.

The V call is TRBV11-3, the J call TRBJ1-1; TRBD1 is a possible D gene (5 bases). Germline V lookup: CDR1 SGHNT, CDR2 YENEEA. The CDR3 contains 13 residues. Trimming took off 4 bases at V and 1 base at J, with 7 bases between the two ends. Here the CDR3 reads CASSYDRNTEAFF. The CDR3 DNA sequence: TGTGCCAGCAGCTACGACAGGAACACTGAAGCTTTCTTT. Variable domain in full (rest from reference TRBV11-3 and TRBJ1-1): EAGVVQSPRYKIIEKKQPVAFWCNPISGHNTLYWYLQNLGQGPELLIRYENEEAVDDSQLPKDRFSAERLKGVDSTLKIQPAELGDSAVYLCASSYDRNTEAFFGQGTRLTVV.

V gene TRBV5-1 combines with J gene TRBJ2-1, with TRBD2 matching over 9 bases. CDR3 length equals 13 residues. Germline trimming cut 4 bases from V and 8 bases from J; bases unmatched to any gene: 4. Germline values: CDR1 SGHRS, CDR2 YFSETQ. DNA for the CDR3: TGCGCCAGCAGCCCGGGGACTAGCTATGAGCAGTTCTTC. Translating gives CASSPGTSYEQFF.

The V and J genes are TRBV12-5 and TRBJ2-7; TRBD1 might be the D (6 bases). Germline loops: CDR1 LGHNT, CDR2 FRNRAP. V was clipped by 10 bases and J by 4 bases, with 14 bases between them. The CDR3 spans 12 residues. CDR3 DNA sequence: TGTGCTATCAGGGCAGGGGCTTACGAGCAGTACGTC. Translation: CAIRAGAYEQYV.